Listed below are T cell receptor beta chains from one sample, sequenced in a study of blood T cell repertoires in COVID-19. The data were produced by immunoSEQ multiplex PCR, yet TCRdb's version contains in-frame clones alone and is incomplete. The sample lists 150,000 to 200,000 clones; roughly 89% were seen once. Sequenced: peripheral blood. The receptors shown here come from a human donor in a cohort sampled during active COVID-19. Each CDR3 is given with its conserved first and last residue. A D gene is named only where the DNA matches it firmly. The size field is filled for only some rows; it gives once, few, many or a size class.

v_gene: TRBV5-1
abundance: once
j_gene: TRBJ2-7
d_gene: TRBD1
CDR3aa: CASSGSTGVGDEQYF
CDR3nt: TGCGCCAGCAGCGGCTCGACAGGGGTGGGCGACGAGCAGTACTTC

v_gene: TRBV28
abundance: .
j_gene: TRBJ1-1
d_gene: TRBD1
CDR3aa: CASRDRGEAFF
CDR3nt: TGTGCCAGCAGAGACAGGGGTGAAGCTTTCTTT

v_gene: TRBV21-1
abundance: .
j_gene: TRBJ2-2
d_gene: .
CDR3aa: CASSKGRFGDNYNTGELFF
CDR3nt: TGTGCCAGCAGCAAGGGGCGGTTCGGCGATAATTACAACACCGGGGAGCTGTTTTTT

v_gene: TRBV27
abundance: .
j_gene: TRBJ1-5
d_gene: .
CDR3aa: CARRRGGVDQPQHF
CDR3nt: TGTGCCCGCCGACGGGGGGGGGTAGATCAGCCCCAGCATTTT

v_gene: TRBV10-3
abundance: .
j_gene: TRBJ1-1
d_gene: .
CDR3aa: CAISEGQLNTEAFF
CDR3nt: TGTGCCATCAGCGAAGGACAGCTGAACACTGAAGCTTTCTTT

v_gene: TRBV10-3
abundance: .
j_gene: TRBJ2-1
d_gene: TRBD2
CDR3aa: CAISGERETPHEQFF
CDR3nt: TGTGCCATCAGTGGAGAGCGGGAGACCCCCCATGAGCAGTTCTTC

v_gene: TRBV3-1/TRBV3-2
abundance: .
j_gene: TRBJ2-1
d_gene: .
CDR3aa: CASSQTGLIPYNEQFF
CDR3nt: TGTGCCAGCAGCCAAACGGGTCTAATCCCCTACAATGAGCAGTTCTTC

v_gene: TRBV28
abundance: few
j_gene: TRBJ2-2
d_gene: .
CDR3aa: CASSFSGDTGELFF
CDR3nt: TGTGCCAGCAGTTTCTCGGGGGACACCGGGGAGCTGTTTTTT

v_gene: TRBV5-4
abundance: .
j_gene: TRBJ2-3
d_gene: TRBD2
CDR3aa: CASSPPGLAGGFSTDTQYF
CDR3nt: TGTGCCAGCAGCCCGCCAGGACTAGCGGGGGGATTTAGCACAGATACGCAGTATTTT

v_gene: TRBV7-2
abundance: .
j_gene: TRBJ2-7
d_gene: .
CDR3aa: CASSLVARYEQYF
CDR3nt: TGTGCCAGCAGCTTAGTGGCCCGCTACGAGCAGTACTTC

v_gene: TRBV30
abundance: .
j_gene: TRBJ1-2
d_gene: TRBD1
CDR3aa: CAWSPTDREASRGYTF
CDR3nt: TGTGCCTGGAGCCCCACTGACAGGGAAGCGAGCAGGGGCTACACCTTC

v_gene: TRBV10-1
abundance: .
j_gene: TRBJ2-1
d_gene: .
CDR3aa: CASSESMFRVGEQFF
CDR3nt: TGCGCCAGCAGTGAGTCGATGTTCAGGGTTGGTGAGCAGTTCTTC

v_gene: TRBV28
abundance: .
j_gene: TRBJ1-2
d_gene: .
CDR3aa: CASSPQGTYGYTF
CDR3nt: TGTGCCAGCAGTCCCCAGGGAACCTATGGCTACACCTTC

v_gene: TRBV30
abundance: .
j_gene: TRBJ1-1
d_gene: .
CDR3aa: CAWTLSGVGEAFF
CDR3nt: TGTGCCTGGACACTTTCAGGGGTCGGTGAAGCTTTCTTT

v_gene: TRBV24-1
abundance: .
j_gene: TRBJ2-7
d_gene: TRBD1
CDR3aa: CATSDLPGTAAYEQYF
CDR3nt: TGTGCCACCAGTGATTTGCCCGGGACAGCAGCCTACGAGCAGTACTTC

v_gene: TRBV6-1
abundance: .
j_gene: TRBJ1-1
d_gene: .
CDR3aa: CASSEPPGSRAFF
CDR3nt: TGTGCCAGCAGTGAACCCCCAGGCTCACGAGCTTTCTTT

v_gene: TRBV9
abundance: .
j_gene: TRBJ2-3
d_gene: TRBD1
CDR3aa: CASSASQGMGTDTQYF
CDR3nt: TGTGCCAGCAGCGCCTCACAGGGGATGGGGACAGATACGCAGTATTTT

v_gene: TRBV5-1
abundance: .
j_gene: TRBJ1-2
d_gene: TRBD1
CDR3aa: CASSNTGAYGYTF
CDR3nt: TGCGCCAGCAGCAACACAGGGGCCTATGGCTACACCTTC

v_gene: TRBV11-3
abundance: .
j_gene: TRBJ2-7
d_gene: TRBD2
CDR3aa: CASSLEGPAVAGGRHEQYF
CDR3nt: TGTGCCAGCAGCTTAGAGGGGCCCGCCGTCGCGGGAGGGAGGCACGAGCAGTACTTC

v_gene: TRBV7-9
abundance: .
j_gene: TRBJ2-7
d_gene: TRBD1
CDR3aa: CASSLPGQGLYEQYF
CDR3nt: TGTGCCAGCAGCTTACCGGGACAGGGGCTCTACGAGCAGTACTTC

v_gene: TRBV27
abundance: .
j_gene: TRBJ2-2
d_gene: TRBD2
CDR3aa: CASRVAGTNTGELFF
CDR3nt: TGTGCCAGCAGGGTAGCGGGAACGAACACCGGGGAGCTGTTTTTT

v_gene: TRBV2
abundance: .
j_gene: TRBJ1-6
d_gene: .
CDR3aa: CASSEERDSPLHF
CDR3nt: TGTGCCAGCAGTGAGGAGCGGGATTCACCCCTCCACTTT

v_gene: TRBV29-1
abundance: .
j_gene: TRBJ2-1
d_gene: TRBD1
CDR3aa: CSVVPGQGAINEQFF
CDR3nt: TGCAGCGTTGTCCCGGGACAGGGGGCCATCAATGAGCAGTTCTTC

v_gene: TRBV9
abundance: .
j_gene: TRBJ1-3
d_gene: TRBD1
CDR3aa: CASALTGVGNTIYF
CDR3nt: TGTGCCAGCGCATTGACAGGGGTTGGAAACACCATATATTTT

v_gene: TRBV28
abundance: .
j_gene: TRBJ2-1
d_gene: TRBD2
CDR3aa: CASMTSGPASYNEQFF
CDR3nt: TGTGCCAGCATGACTAGCGGGCCGGCCTCCTACAATGAGCAGTTCTTC

v_gene: TRBV18
abundance: .
j_gene: TRBJ1-5
d_gene: .
CDR3aa: CASSPTDYSNQPQHF
CDR3nt: TGTGCCAGCTCACCAACAGATTATAGCAATCAGCCCCAGCATTTT

v_gene: TRBV7-9
abundance: .
j_gene: TRBJ1-2
d_gene: .
CDR3aa: CASSSKPTGPNTF
CDR3nt: TGTGCCAGCAGCTCTAAACCGACAGGCCCAAACACCTTC

v_gene: TRBV7-9
abundance: .
j_gene: TRBJ2-6
d_gene: .
CDR3aa: CASRTQGSGANVLTF
CDR3nt: TGTGCCAGCAGAACTCAGGGGTCTGGGGCCAACGTCCTGACTTTC

v_gene: TRBV11-2
abundance: .
j_gene: TRBJ2-7
d_gene: TRBD1
CDR3aa: CASSLWGWGTVDAYEQYF
CDR3nt: TGTGCCAGCAGCTTATGGGGTTGGGGGACAGTAGACGCCTACGAGCAGTACTTC

v_gene: TRBV28
abundance: .
j_gene: TRBJ1-5
d_gene: .
CDR3aa: CASSLLLGGNQPQHF
CDR3nt: TGTGCCAGCAGTTTGCTACTAGGTGGCAATCAGCCCCAGCATTTT

v_gene: TRBV3-1/TRBV3-2
abundance: .
j_gene: TRBJ1-2
d_gene: TRBD1
CDR3aa: CASSHSRTGHGYTF
CDR3nt: TGTGCCAGCAGCCACAGCAGGACAGGACATGGCTACACCTTC

v_gene: TRBV9
abundance: .
j_gene: TRBJ1-2
d_gene: .
CDR3aa: CASSVVQDPLHYGYTF
CDR3nt: TGTGCCAGCAGCGTAGTACAGGACCCCCTTCACTATGGCTACACCTTC

v_gene: TRBV7-2
abundance: .
j_gene: TRBJ2-7
d_gene: TRBD1
CDR3aa: CASSDLGQGLIYEQYF
CDR3nt: TGTGCCAGCAGCGACTTGGGACAGGGTCTGATCTACGAGCAGTACTTC

v_gene: TRBV28
abundance: .
j_gene: TRBJ2-7
d_gene: TRBD2
CDR3aa: CASSKPLRLAGGTYEQYF
CDR3nt: TGTGCCAGCAGTAAGCCACTCCGACTAGCGGGAGGGACCTACGAGCAGTACTTC

v_gene: TRBV6-5
abundance: .
j_gene: TRBJ2-7
d_gene: TRBD1
CDR3aa: CASNVGEQGSYEQYF
CDR3nt: TGTGCCAGCAACGTAGGTGAACAGGGGTCCTACGAGCAGTACTTC

v_gene: TRBV30
abundance: .
j_gene: TRBJ2-2
d_gene: TRBD2
CDR3aa: CAWSVSAGGRGELFF
CDR3nt: TGTGCCTGGAGTGTCTCAGCGGGGGGGCGCGGGGAGCTGTTTTTT

v_gene: TRBV7-2
abundance: .
j_gene: TRBJ2-7
d_gene: TRBD1
CDR3aa: CASSERGQPLSYEQYF
CDR3nt: TGTGCCAGCAGCGAGAGGGGACAGCCTCTCTCCTACGAGCAGTACTTC

v_gene: TRBV5-1
abundance: .
j_gene: TRBJ1-4
d_gene: .
CDR3aa: CASSPTAATNEKLFF
CDR3nt: TGCGCCAGCAGCCCGACAGCCGCAACTAATGAAAAACTGTTTTTT

v_gene: TRBV7-8
abundance: .
j_gene: TRBJ2-5
d_gene: .
CDR3aa: CASSYDRGQETQYF
CDR3nt: TGTGCCAGCAGCTATGACCGGGGCCAAGAGACCCAGTACTTC

v_gene: TRBV5-1
abundance: .
j_gene: TRBJ2-1
d_gene: .
CDR3aa: CASSSSRGNEQFF
CDR3nt: TGCGCCAGCAGCTCGTCTAGAGGCAATGAGCAGTTCTTC

v_gene: TRBV19
abundance: .
j_gene: TRBJ2-7
d_gene: TRBD2
CDR3aa: CASSTPEAGAPYEQYF
CDR3nt: TGTGCCAGTAGTACCCCCGAAGCGGGGGCCCCGTACGAGCAGTACTTC

v_gene: TRBV7-2
abundance: .
j_gene: TRBJ2-1
d_gene: .
CDR3aa: CASSFAGHSYNEQFF
CDR3nt: TGTGCCAGCAGCTTCGCGGGTCACTCCTACAATGAGCAGTTCTTC

v_gene: TRBV5-6
abundance: .
j_gene: TRBJ1-2
d_gene: TRBD1
CDR3aa: CASSLSLTTAGGYGYTF
CDR3nt: TGTGCCAGCAGCTTGAGCCTAACTACGGCAGGGGGCTATGGCTACACCTTC

v_gene: TRBV19
abundance: .
j_gene: TRBJ2-3
d_gene: .
CDR3aa: CASSIAGRVADTQYF
CDR3nt: TGTGCCAGTAGTATAGCGGGCAGGGTTGCAGATACGCAGTATTTT

v_gene: TRBV28
abundance: .
j_gene: TRBJ2-7
d_gene: .
CDR3aa: CASSPEGVSSYEQYF
CDR3nt: TGTGCCAGCAGCCCCGAGGGGGTCAGCTCCTACGAGCAGTACTTC

v_gene: TRBV6-5
abundance: .
j_gene: TRBJ2-3
d_gene: TRBD2
CDR3aa: CASTTSGFSTDTQYF
CDR3nt: TGTGCCAGCACTACTAGCGGATTTAGCACAGATACGCAGTATTTT

v_gene: TRBV5-4
abundance: once
j_gene: TRBJ2-7
d_gene: .
CDR3aa: CASSLANRASYEQYF
CDR3nt: TGTGCCAGCAGCTTGGCCAATCGTGCCAGCTACGAGCAGTACTTC

v_gene: TRBV28
abundance: .
j_gene: TRBJ2-5
d_gene: TRBD2
CDR3aa: CASSLWVTSGGPETQYF
CDR3nt: TGTGCCAGCAGTTTATGGGTTACTAGCGGGGGGCCAGAGACCCAGTACTTC

v_gene: TRBV2
abundance: .
j_gene: TRBJ2-3
d_gene: TRBD2
CDR3aa: CASIPWDSGGTDTQYF
CDR3nt: TGTGCCAGCATCCCCTGGGATAGCGGGGGAACAGATACGCAGTATTTT

v_gene: TRBV15
abundance: .
j_gene: TRBJ2-7
d_gene: .
CDR3aa: CATSRDQGPRNEQYF
CDR3nt: TGTGCCACCAGCAGAGACCAGGGGCCCAGGAACGAGCAGTACTTC

v_gene: TRBV29-1
abundance: once
j_gene: TRBJ2-7
d_gene: .
CDR3aa: CSVEGTPAQGGEQYF
CDR3nt: TGCAGCGTTGAAGGGACACCAGCTCAGGGAGGCGAGCAGTACTTC